This T cell receptor beta chain was found in a study of T cells after yellow fever vaccination. UMIs were added to TCR cDNA along with a universal primer site when it was made by 5'RACE template switching. MiXCR was run by TCRdb on the 5' RACE reads, yielding one entry per CDR3 protein. This sample yields approximately 69,000 distinct CDR3 sequences, of which approximately 5% are seen a single time; under 2.5% belongs to the top ten. CDR1 is MNHNS and CDR2 is SASEGT in the germline V gene. The V gene lost 1 base and the J gene lost 6 bases, with 4 bases spanning the gap. The CDR3 length is 11 residues. General study results and limits: Just a small share of clonotypes turned up in the CD4 compartment as well as the CD8 compartment. Subsequent to the booster, the majority of primary-vaccination clones reappeared (under 98% CD4, 70% to 90% CD8).

This clonotype has at least ten counts. Its antigen is currently unknown. This TCR was sampled from a man between 18 and 29 years old who received the YFV17D yellow fever vaccine. The V and J genes are TRBV6-1 and TRBJ2-7; D not certain. The material was CD4+ T cells sorted from PBMCs, obtained around 16 days after the first yellow fever vaccination. The CDR3 DNA follows: TGTGCCAGCAGTGAAGTGACCGAGCAGTACGTC. Its protein is CASSEVTEQYV.